This T cell receptor beta chain derives from a study of post-analysis software for immune sequencing data (dated by TCRdb to between 2015 and 2016). Broadly, across the study: Disease courses on record covered relapsing-remitting, secondary progressive and progressive-relapsing multiple sclerosis, though some patients had no subtype annotation. A subset of samples was prepared in parallel using single-end sample barcoding, then pooled and co-amplified after Illumina adapter ligation. The multiple sclerosis patient repertoires were compared with roughly twelve previously published healthy control repertoires from donors aged roughly 6 to 27 years. Summary of the overall study and its limitations: Four to six TRBV segments, including TRBV5-6, TRBV5-1 and TRBV20-1, were significantly more frequent in patients than controls. The control group was slightly older than the multiple sclerosis patient group. Direct clustering with F measure showed strong co-clustering of samples prepared in the same batch, prompting a batch-effect correction. Normalized Chao1 diversity was significantly lower in multiple sclerosis patients than controls, suggesting substantial peripheral T-cell clonal expansion.

TCR beta repertoires were profiled from peripheral blood of about a dozen young patients with multiple sclerosis to demonstrate the VDJtools post-analysis software. Multiple sclerosis patients were children and adolescents aged about 6 to 16 years. CDR1 and CDR2, looked up from the germline V gene (reference sequence), are LGHDT and YNNKEL. Taken from cysteine to phenylalanine, the CDR3 has 13 residues. The only DNA kept is the CDR3, 39 bases in frame from the first base. Cut back by 7 bases and 2 bases, the V and J ends lie 11 bases apart. To note about this clonotype: It lacks a known antigen. No base quality values were provided; no much bigger clone lies one nucleotide off.

The protocol used for the library was PCR. The sequencer listed for this sample is Illumina HiSeq 2500. To reduce PCR and sequencing biases, unique molecular identifiers were built into the TCR beta cDNA libraries. Every 1 to 10 million input T cells yielded some 500,000 cDNA molecules, meaning each molecule approximated one T cell. The patient libraries were prepared and sequenced using the same protocol as the earlier healthy control dataset. Samples belonging to the same batch were prepared together, multiplexed and sequenced on a shared HiSeq lane. In the source study's methods: MIGEC handled the raw barcoded reads, throwing out single-read molecular identifier groups before consensus assembly and CDR3 extraction. Clonotype tables were post-analysed with VDJtools, normalizing diversity by down-sampling all datasets to the smallest sample size. Repertoire overlap clustering matched CDR3 amino acid but not nucleotide sequences to correct batch-related cross-sample contamination. TCRdb handled the public reads itself, with Q25 trimming in fastp and clone calling in MiXCR, and kept productive beta chains. Rows matching on CDR3 protein sequence are summarized as one entry with the most common DNA and genes. TCRdb, not the authors, supplied the V and J calls. The sample table records a few hundred thousand distinct CDR3 sequences; less than 40% of these occur just once. 4% to 5.5% of the sample is in the top ten clones.

The chain uses TRBV3-1 and TRBJ1-1, with TRBD1 tentatively as D gene (5 bases match). The TCR was taken from a girl under 18 with multiple sclerosis. Material for sequencing was blood. The nucleotide sequence reads as follows: TGTGCCAGCAACCCGAGGGGCAACACTGAAGCTTTCTTT. Its protein reads: CASNPRGNTEAFF. Supplemented by the reference TRBV3-1 and TRBJ1-1 proteins around the CDR3, the complete variable domain is DTAVSQTPKYLVTQMGNDKSIKCEQNLGHDTMYWYKQDSKKFLKIMFSYNNKELIINETVPNRFSPKSPDKAHLNLHINSLELGDSAVYFCASNPRGNTEAFFGQGTRLTVV.